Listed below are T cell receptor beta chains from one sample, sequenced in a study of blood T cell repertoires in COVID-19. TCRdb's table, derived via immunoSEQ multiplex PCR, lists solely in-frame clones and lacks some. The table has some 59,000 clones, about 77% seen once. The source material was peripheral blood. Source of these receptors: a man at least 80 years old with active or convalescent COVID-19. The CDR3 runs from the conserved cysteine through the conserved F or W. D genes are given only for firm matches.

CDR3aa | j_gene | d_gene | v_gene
CATSDLWQGRGYTF | TRBJ1-2 | NA | TRBV24-1
CATSRGQNNSPLHF | TRBJ1-6 | TRBD1 | TRBV6-5
CASSQVGGVDFSNQPQHF | TRBJ1-5 | NA | TRBV4-1
CASSRQREGQGFF | TRBJ1-2 | TRBD1 | TRBV10-1
CASSVQQGGFSGNTIYF | TRBJ1-3 | NA | TRBV9
CASSVGGRGTGNTIYF | TRBJ1-3 | NA | TRBV9
CARAGGTEAFF | TRBJ1-1 | NA | TRBV12-5
CASSLGLVGARETQYF | TRBJ2-5 | NA | TRBV5-1
CASSPSGGNTIYF | TRBJ1-3 | NA | TRBV7-3
CASSQAGSPSGGGQETQYF | TRBJ2-5 | TRBD2 | TRBV4-2
CASSLDPSGTAGYTF | TRBJ1-2 | TRBD1 | TRBV5-6
CASSESLAGSTDTQYF | TRBJ2-3 | TRBD2 | TRBV6-1
CASSLGSGHRYEQYF | TRBJ2-7 | NA | TRBV5-1
CASSQGGSLYEQYF | TRBJ2-7 | NA | TRBV4-1
CATGGPRVQDTQYF | TRBJ2-3 | NA | TRBV18
CASSQRAGTGFSEKLFF | TRBJ1-4 | TRBD1 | TRBV3-1/TRBV3-2
CASSIGGAGGGVKNTDTQYF | TRBJ2-3 | TRBD2 | TRBV19
CASSPGQPNYGYTF | TRBJ1-2 | TRBD1 | TRBV5-1